This T cell receptor (beta chain) was profiled in a study of blood T cell repertoires in COVID-19 (TCRdb year 2020). Context from the whole study: Samples from collaborators originated in the United States, Italy and Spain and spanned both the acute and convalescent phases of COVID-19. Nearly every sample came with metadata listing a de-identified subject ID, COVID-19 status, age in years and sex. Deeply sampled blood TCRbeta repertoires from subjects exposed to, actively infected with, or recovered from COVID-19 were included in the dataset. The repertoires were released in a freely available public database meant as a resource for research on the immune response to SARS-CoV-2. The prospective study material was composed of cDNA or gDNA derived from T cells, B-cell-depleted T cells, or PBMCs. HLA class I and class II types, where available, came from metadata supplied by the sample provider rather than from assay-based typing. The samples were drawn from two sources: the first 160 participants of the ongoing ImmuneRACE study, and approximately 1,300 subjects contributed by 6 global collaborators. Results and caveats for the whole study, not just this receptor: Clinical and demographic metadata were provided uncurated, with the amount varying by source and participant.

The immunoSEQ Assay, a bias-controlled multiplex PCR, was used to amplify TCRbeta CDR3 regions from genomic DNA. The study's processing was this. Nucleated cell counts per sample were estimated from amplification of reference gene primers within the assay. To quantify the absolute abundance of each unique TCRbeta CDR3 rearrangement, sequence reads were collapsed and filtered. For each sample, productive Simpson clonality was calculated as the square root of Simpson's diversity index across productive rearrangements. TCRdb took over this immuneACCESS table, retaining in-frame rearrangements with V and J assigned. Such tables are incomplete; in checked studies, under half of the missing clones stem from an unresolved V gene, and the remainder is unexplained. The V and J calls and clone size come from that table; D and trimming were worked out from the DNA. The sample has some 100,000 clones on record, 85% to 90% of them singletons. The top ten constitute approximately 2% of the sample.

In Seattle, one collaborating source enrolled patients while the infection was active and tracked those patients longitudinally over the course of disease. Collaborating institutions collected whole blood in K2EDTA tubes following their own protocols. For TCRbeta analysis, collaborators shipped samples as frozen whole blood, isolated PBMCs, or DNA extracted from either of those sample types. As to this clone: The specificity of this receptor is unknown. No base-level quality is on record; no much larger clone is a single base apart.

The germline V gene encodes CDR1 LGHNA and CDR2 YSLEER. V gives up 1 base and J gives up 1 base, and the segment between their germline ends measures 6 bases. Measured from the cysteine to the phenylalanine, the CDR3 is 14 residues long. Only the CDR3 part of the read is kept: 42 bases, read in frame from the first base. The receptor's source is a man in his fifties or sixties with COVID-19, enrolled during active disease. Sequenced material: peripheral blood. The V gene is TRBV4-3 and the J gene is TRBJ2-3; possibly the D gene is TRBD2, per 5 matching bases. The nucleotide sequence reads TGCGCCAGCAGCCAAGGGGGAGGCACAGATACGCAGTATTTT. This yields the protein CASSQGGGTDTQYF.